The present T cell receptor (beta chain) was sequenced within a study of OX40 agonist ivuxolimab in advanced cancers. The germline gives CDR1 KGHSH, CDR2 LQKENI. V dropped 3 bases and J dropped 2; count of bases not matched to a gene: 0. This CDR3 is 14 amino acids long. Assay used: immunoSEQ multiplex PCR; TCRdb lists only in-frame clones, some missing. The sample shows some 97,000 clones, about 91% of them seen only once. Source: CD4+ or CD8+ T cells sorted from blood, taken in a trial of the OX40 agonist ivuxolimab. The sequence was collected from an adult with an advanced solid tumor such as melanoma, head and neck, liver or kidney cancer. This rearrangement joins TRBV18 to TRBJ1-3, with 8 bases matching TRBD1. DNA for the CDR3: TGTGCCAGCTCACCGGACAGGGCTGGAAACACCATATATTTT. Protein: CASSPDRAGNTIYF.